The 20 T cell receptor beta chains below come from one sample, sequenced in a study of blood T cell repertoires in COVID-19. The table came from immunoSEQ multiplex PCR; TCRdb's copy has only in-frame clones and leaves some out. The data show about 52,000 clones, with more than 85% seen just once and less than 7.5% held by the top ten. Sequencing input: peripheral blood. These receptors were obtained from a man in his fifties with active COVID-19.

V and J are TRBV11-2 and TRBJ2-1, with D possibly TRBD1 on 6 matching bases. In germline, CDR1 is SGHAT, CDR2 FQNNGV. This CDR3 contains 15 residues. With 5 bases removed from V and 4 bases from J, the gap between germline ends came to 15 bases. In nucleotides, the CDR3 is TGTGCCAGCAGCCCACTAAAGGGGGATTACAATGAGCAGTTCTTC. Translation: CASSPLKGDYNEQFF.

The chain recombines TRBV5-1 with TRBJ2-5, with 10 bases matching TRBD1. The CDR3 contains 13 residues. Losses at the gene ends were 5 bases for V and 5 bases for J; bases not matched to a gene: 3. Germline loops: CDR1 SGHRS, CDR2 YFSETQ. DNA for the CDR3: TGCGCCAGCAGTAGGACAGGGGGGGAGACCCAGTACTTC. Translated: CASSRTGGETQYF.

The V gene is TRBV7-9, the J gene TRBJ2-3; the match to TRBD2 covers 8 bases. Germline lookup yields CDR1 SEHNR and CDR2 FQNEAQ (reference sequence). After removal of 4 bases from V and 1 base from J, the junction contained 4 bases not matched to a gene. This CDR3 contains 15 residues. Here the CDR3 reads CASSWGLVGTDTQYF. The DNA for the CDR3 is TGTGCCAGCAGCTGGGGACTAGTCGGCACAGATACGCAGTATTTT. The full variable domain, completed using reference TRBV7-9 and TRBJ2-3, is DTGVSQNPRHKITKRGQNVTFRCDPISEHNRLYWYRQTLGQGPEFLTYFQNEAQLEKSRLLSDRFSAERPKGSFSTLEIQRTEQGDSAMYLCASSWGLVGTDTQYFGPGTRLTVL.

The chain joins TRBV5-5 to TRBJ2-1; a possible D gene is TRBD2 (5 bases). This CDR3 region has 13 residues. Germline values: CDR1 SGHKS, CDR2 YYEKEE (reference sequence). With 4 bases removed from V and 8 bases from J, the gap between germline ends came to 13 bases. CDR3 nucleotide sequence: TGTGCCAGCAGCCGTGTGGTAGCGTATGAGCAGTTCTTC. Translating gives CASSRVVAYEQFF.

The chain uses TRBV19 and TRBJ2-3; D is unclear. The germline V and J ends were trimmed by 1 base and 4 bases, with 12 bases remaining between them. The CDR3 loop spans 15 amino acids. Per germline, CDR1 LNHDA and CDR2 SQIVND (reference sequence). The CDR3: CASSIGAVRADTQYF. DNA for the CDR3: TGTGCCAGTAGTATAGGCGCGGTTCGAGCAGATACGCAGTATTTT.

This clone was recorded once. The genes are TRBV9 and TRBJ2-3, with D possibly matching TRBD2 (6 bases). The CDR3 totals 15 residues. The V gene's germline CDR1 is SGDLS and CDR2 YYNGEE. Trimming cost V 1 base and J 6 bases, with 15 bases left between them. The CDR3 bases are TGTGCCAGCAGCGTATCAAGCGGTGGGGGGGATACGCAGTATTTT. Protein sequence: CASSVSSGGGDTQYF.

This chain links TRBV18 with TRBJ2-7; 8 bases are a match to TRBD2. The germline V gene has CDR1 KGHSH and CDR2 LQKENI. J was trimmed by 2 bases and V by 3 bases; bases with no gene match: 3. The CDR3 length is 14 residues. In DNA, the CDR3 is TGTGCCAGCTCACCCCCGGGACTAGCCTACGAGCAGTACTTC. This gives the protein CASSPPGLAYEQYF.

This chain's CDR3 is CASNLRTSGINEQFF. CDR3 DNA sequence: TGCGCCAGTAATCTTAGGACTAGCGGGATAAATGAGCAGTTCTTC. The gene calls are TRBV5-1 and TRBJ2-1; 12 bases line up with TRBD2. This CDR3 is built from 15 residues. CDR1 and CDR2 (germline): SGHRS, YFSETQ. Losses at the gene ends were 8 bases for V and 7 bases for J; bases not matched to a gene: 10.

The rearrangement uses TRBV28 and TRBJ2-3; a possible D gene is TRBD2 (6 bases). With 6 bases removed from V and 0 bases from J, the gap between germline ends came to 10 bases. The CDR3 length is 14 residues. Germline CDR1 and CDR2: MDHEN and SYDVKM. The CDR3 region is CASRVSGSTDTQYF. As DNA, the CDR3 is TGTGCCAGCAGGGTAAGCGGGAGCACAGATACGCAGTATTTT.

CDR3 sequence: CASSFNGQSGGGYTF. CDR3 coding DNA: TGTGCCAGCAGCTTTAATGGACAGTCAGGGGGCGGCTACACCTTC. V is TRBV7-8 and J is TRBJ1-2; 8 bases line up with TRBD1. This CDR3 comprises 15 residues. Germline CDR1 reads SGHVS; CDR2 reads FQNEAQ. J lost 8 bases, V lost 3 bases, and 11 bases had no gene match.

The J gene is TRBJ1-3, the V gene TRBV28, with D perhaps TRBD1 (6 bases). Germline loops: CDR1 MDHEN, CDR2 SYDVKM. Trimming took off 6 bases at V and 3 bases at J, with 15 bases between the two ends. This CDR3 has 15 amino acids. The CDR3 DNA sequence: TGTGCCAGCAGCAGTCAGGGGAGATATGGAAACACCATATATTTT. The encoded protein is CASSSQGRYGNTIYF. Supplemented by reference TRBV28 and TRBJ1-3, the full variable domain reads DVKVTQSSRYLVKRTGEKVFLECVQDMDHENMFWYRQDPGLGLRLIYFSYDVKMKEKGDIPEGYSVSREKKERFSLILESASTNQTSMYLCASSSQGRYGNTIYFGEGSWLTVV.

This clone occurred a few times. The chain is built from TRBV6-5 and TRBJ2-7, with D possibly matching TRBD1 (6 bases). CDR1 and CDR2 (germline): MNHEY, SVGAGI. The V end was cut by 8 bases, the J end by 5 bases, with 13 bases between. The length of the CDR3 is 12 residues. CDR3 DNA sequence: TGTGCCAGCGGATACAGGGACCACGAGCAGTACTTC. Its protein is CASGYRDHEQYF.

The V call is TRBV7-9, the J call TRBJ2-1; TRBD1 is a possible D gene (6 bases). Germline CDR1 reads SEHNR; CDR2 reads FQNEAQ (reference sequence). V was trimmed by 3 bases and J by 5 bases, leaving 17 bases between them. This CDR3 is built from 16 residues. The CDR3 protein is CASSFFSGRGDNEQFF. CDR3 nucleotide sequence: TGTGCCAGCAGCTTTTTTTCGGGCAGGGGTGACAATGAGCAGTTCTTC.

V gene TRBV3-1 (or the pseudogene TRBV3-2) combines with J gene TRBJ1-2; D is uncertain. V was cut by 3 bases and J by 4 bases, with 9 bases left in between. The V gene's germline CDR1 is LGHDT and CDR2 YNNKEL (reference sequence). The CDR3 is made up of 13 amino acids. The CDR3 nucleotides read TGTGCCAGCAGCCAGCTAGACTCCTATGGCTACACCTTC. It codes for CASSQLDSYGYTF.

In its sample, this clone was seen once. The rearrangement uses TRBV2 and TRBJ2-3, with a tentative D call TRBD2 (5 bases). This CDR3 contains 14 residues. Trimming stripped 6 bases from V and 7 bases from J, with 17 bases between. Germline lookup yields CDR1 SNHLY and CDR2 FYNNEI. Here the CDR3 reads CASRGLPYLNTQYF. The CDR3 DNA reads as TGTGCCAGCAGAGGACTCCCTTACCTAAATACGCAGTATTTT.

The chain uses TRBV6-2 or TRBV6-3 and TRBJ2-1, with D possibly being TRBD2 (6 bases). The CDR3 spans 16 residues. Germline CDR1 is MNHEY and CDR2 is SVGEGT. Trimming pared 5 bases from V and 5 bases from J, leaving 19 bases between. DNA for the CDR3: TGTGCCAGCAGTCTACTCAGCGGGCTGAAGCACAATGAGCAGTTCTTC. The encoded protein is CASSLLSGLKHNEQFF.

This chain uses TRBV4-2 with TRBJ1-1, with 7 nucleotides matching TRBD1. Trimming cost V 0 bases and J 4 bases; bases outside gene matches: 8. There are 16 residues in the CDR3. The germline gives CDR1 LGHNA, CDR2 YNFKEQ. Here the CDR3 reads CASSQDMDRRGTEAFF. The CDR3 coding sequence is TGTGCCAGCAGCCAAGATATGGACAGGCGGGGCACTGAAGCTTTCTTT.

The chain employs TRBV4-2 and TRBJ2-2; TRBD1 agrees at 7 bases. Per germline, CDR1 LGHNA and CDR2 YNFKEQ. This CDR3 region has 16 residues. V lost 2 bases, J lost 0 bases, and 3 bases stayed unmatched. CDR3 bases: TGTGCCAGCAGCCAACACAGGGGCGCGAACACCGGGGAGCTGTTTTTT. Translating gives CASSQHRGANTGELFF.

With respect to this clone: Other DNA sequences in this specimen translate into the identical CDR3. The chain is built from TRBV7-9 and TRBJ2-5; maybe TRBD2 (5 bases). The CDR3 extends over 14 amino acids. The V gene lost 2 bases and the J gene lost 1 base, with 8 bases spanning the gap. Germline V gene sequence: CDR1 SEHNR, CDR2 FQNEAQ (reference sequence). CDR3 nucleotides: TGTGCCAGCAGCTTACTCGCGGGCCAAGAGACCCAGTACTTC. Protein product: CASSLLAGQETQYF.

The V call is TRBV19, the J call TRBJ1-5; a possible D gene is TRBD1 (5 bases). The germline gives CDR1 LNHDA, CDR2 SQIVND (reference sequence). The CDR3 covers 15 residues. The germline V and J ends were trimmed by 5 bases and 6 bases, with 17 bases remaining between them. This CDR3 reads CASSRTTGVGQPQHF. The CDR3 DNA sequence: TGTGCCAGTAGTCGGACAACGGGCGTAGGTCAGCCCCAGCATTTT.